A single sample is the source of the 8 T cell receptor beta chains below, sequenced in a study of blood T cell repertoires in COVID-19. TCRdb's table, derived via immunoSEQ multiplex PCR, lists solely in-frame clones and lacks some. The sample has some 74,000 clones; around 90% are singletons. Sequencing was done on a sample of peripheral blood. The receptors here all came from a man aged 50 or older with acute or convalescent COVID-19.

The chain carries TRBV30 and TRBJ2-7; the match to TRBD1 covers 11 bases. Germline trimming cut 7 bases from V and 5 bases from J; bases unmatched to any gene: 1. The CDR3 length is 11 residues. Germline values: CDR1 GTSNPN, CDR2 SVGIG (reference sequence). Here the CDR3 reads CASGQGDEQYF. For the CDR3, the DNA is TGTGCCTCGGGACAGGGGGACGAGCAGTACTTC.

The genes are TRBV5-1 and TRBJ2-1; D not resolved. Germline CDR1 and CDR2: SGHRS and YFSETQ. V was trimmed by 4 bases and J by 6 bases, leaving 11 bases between them. CDR3 length: 13 amino acids. DNA for the CDR3: TGCGCCAGCAGCCTAGACCCCCTCAATGAGCAGTTCTTC. Its translation: CASSLDPLNEQFF.

The CDR3 loop reads CASSEQGGPYEQYF. Here the CDR3 DNA reads TGCGCCAGCAGTGAACAGGGTGGACCCTACGAGCAGTACTTC. The gene calls are TRBV10-2 and TRBJ2-7, with a possible D match to TRBD1 (6 bases). V was pared by 3 bases and J by 2 bases, with 11 bases between. Germline CDR1 and CDR2: WSHSY and SAAADI. CDR3 length equals 14 residues.

V and J are TRBV28 and TRBJ2-2; weak D call: TRBD1 (5 bases). The V and J ends lost 5 bases and 4 bases respectively, with 14 bases between them. CDR1 and CDR2 from the germline V gene are MDHEN and SYDVKM. The CDR3 runs 15 residues. The DNA of the CDR3 is TGTGCCAGCAGTCGAGGATCCAGGGTCACCGGGGAGCTGTTTTTT. The encoded protein is CASSRGSRVTGELFF.

This chain connects TRBV5-1 to TRBJ1-6, with D unclear. The CDR3 is made up of 15 amino acids. V lost 4 bases, J lost 9 bases, and 17 bases lay in between. Germline V gives CDR1 SGHRS, CDR2 YFSETQ. CDR3 nucleotide sequence: TGCGCCAGCAGCGAGGATGCCCTTCGGGGTTCACCCCTCCACTTT. This gives the protein CASSEDALRGSPLHF. The full variable domain, completed using reference TRBV5-1 and TRBJ1-6, is KAGVTQTPRYLIKTRGQQVTLSCSPISGHRSVSWYQQTPGQGLQFLFEYFSETQRNKGNFPGRFSGRQFSNSRSEMNVSTLELGDSALYLCASSEDALRGSPLHFGNGTRLTVT.

The DNA for the CDR3 is TGTGCCATCAGTGAGACCGGGACAGCGAATGAAAAACTGTTTTTT. As protein: CAISETGTANEKLFF. The chain has TRBV10-3 and TRBJ1-4, with 7 bases lining up with TRBD1. V lost 2 bases to trimming and J lost 5 bases; unmatched junction nucleotides: 5. This CDR3 has 15 residues. Germline CDR1 reads ENHRY; CDR2 reads SYGVKD.

The chain uses TRBV27 and TRBJ1-5; 7 positions agree with TRBD1. The germline gives CDR1 MNHEY, CDR2 SMNVEV (reference sequence). V was pared by 5 bases and J by 9 bases, with 10 bases of the junction left unmatched. This CDR3 is 14 amino acids long. CDR3 residues: CASSPQGPRVPQHF. CDR3 DNA: TGTGCCAGCAGTCCACAGGGGCCACGGGTGCCCCAGCATTTT.

This chain links TRBV18 with TRBJ1-2; D is perhaps TRBD1 (5 bases). CDR1 and CDR2 from the germline V gene are KGHSH and LQKENI. Trimming removed 0 bases from V and 4 bases from J, with 9 bases in between. CDR3 size: 14 residues. The CDR3 here is CASSPPLGRYGYTF. The CDR3 nucleotides read TGTGCCAGCTCACCACCGCTGGGGCGCTATGGCTACACCTTC.